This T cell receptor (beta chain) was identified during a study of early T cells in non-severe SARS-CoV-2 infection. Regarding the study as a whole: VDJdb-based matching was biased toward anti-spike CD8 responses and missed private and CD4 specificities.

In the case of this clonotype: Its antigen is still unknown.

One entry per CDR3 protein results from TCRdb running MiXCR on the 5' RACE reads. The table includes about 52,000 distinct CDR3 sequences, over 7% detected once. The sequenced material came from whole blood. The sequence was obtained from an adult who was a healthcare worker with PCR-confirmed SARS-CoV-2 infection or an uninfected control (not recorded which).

The CDR3 protein is CASSAGHLNTGELFF. DNA of the CDR3: TGCGCCAGCAGCGCGGGACACTTGAACACCGGGGAGCTGTTTTTT. The rearrangement links TRBV5-1 to TRBJ2-2; D is tentatively TRBD1 or TRBD2 (6 bases each). The CDR3 is made up of 15 amino acids. In germline, CDR1 is SGHRS, CDR2 YFSETQ. The V and J ends lost 4 bases and 1 base respectively, with 11 bases between them.